The 10 T cell receptor beta chains below come from one sample, sequenced in a study of shared clonotypes between healthy human individuals. Produced via immunoSEQ multiplex PCR; TCRdb's table is partial and in-frame only. The sample shows approximately 1.9 million clones, roughly 95% of them seen only once. CD45RO-negative, CCR7-positively selected cells formed the naive CD8 fraction, excluding terminally differentiated effector memory CD45RA+ cells. Input material: naive CD8+ T cells from PBMCs. The receptors here all came from a young man in good health. Some clones in this sample may be carry-over from other donors' samples.

The chain carries TRBV7-8 and TRBJ2-5, with unresolved D. The V end was cut by 7 bases, the J end by 2 bases, with 11 bases between. Germline V gives CDR1 SGHVS, CDR2 FQNEAQ. CDR3 length: 13 residues. The CDR3 DNA reads as TGTGCCAGCACTAAGAAAGGGCAAGAGACCCAGTACTTC. Its protein is CASTKKGQETQYF.

The rearrangement joins TRBV4-1 to TRBJ1-5, with unresolved D. This CDR3 has 15 amino acids. Germline CDR1 reads MGHRA; CDR2 reads YSYEKL. V was pared by 0 bases and J by 7 bases, with 13 bases between. CDR3 sequence reads: CASSQDKEGRQPQHF. The CDR3, as DNA: TGCGCCAGCAGCCAAGATAAGGAAGGCCGCCAGCCCCAGCATTTT.

Notes on this clone: The same CDR3 also results from other DNA sequences found in this sample. CDR3 bases: TGTGCCAGCAGTGAAAGAGCGGGAGGGTACAATGAGCAGTTCTTC. It specifies CASSERAGGYNEQFF. The chain recombines TRBV6-1 with TRBJ2-1, with 10 bases that match TRBD2. V lost 2 bases, J lost 4 bases, and 2 bases stayed unmatched. The CDR3 consists of 15 residues. Germline V gene sequence: CDR1 MNHNS, CDR2 SASEGT.

The chain joins TRBV27 to TRBJ2-7; tentatively, D is TRBD1 (9 bases). Per the germline V gene, CDR1 is MNHEY and CDR2 is SMNVEV (reference sequence). V was pared by 7 bases and J by 6 bases, with 22 bases between. The CDR3 runs 15 residues. The CDR3 bases are TGTGCCAGCACCCGGGGGGGACAGGGTGACATCGAGCAGTACTTC. It codes for CASTRGGQGDIEQYF.

This chain connects TRBV4-3 to TRBJ2-7; 7 bases are a match to TRBD2. The CDR3 has 15 residues. V gave up 3 bases and J gave up 1 base; unmatched junction bases: 6. Germline lookup yields CDR1 LGHNA and CDR2 YSLEER. The CDR3 loop is CASSQSLGGSYEQYF. CDR3 coding DNA: TGCGCCAGCAGCCAGTCCCTGGGGGGGTCCTACGAGCAGTACTTC.

Turning to this clone: The sample carries other DNA sequences with the same CDR3. The chain carries TRBV27 and TRBJ2-1; unclear D gene. Germline CDR1 and CDR2: MNHEY and SMNVEV (reference sequence). CDR3 size: 11 residues. Between the trimmed V and J ends, which lost 3 bases and 10 bases, there was a span of 7 bases. The CDR3 bases are TGTGCCAGCAGTTTTCTAGGAGAGCAGTTCTTC. Amino acid sequence: CASSFLGEQFF.

Remarks on this clone: Other DNA sequences of this sample code for an identical CDR3. The chain joins TRBV7-9 to TRBJ2-7; no firm D call. The CDR3 loop spans 11 amino acids. Germline V gene data show CDR1 as SEHNR and CDR2 as FQNEAQ (reference sequence). Trimming took 5 bases from V and 2 from J, leaving 4 bases between them. CDR3 loop: CASSGTYEQYF. CDR3 DNA sequence: TGTGCCAGCAGCGGAACCTACGAGCAGTACTTC.

V gene TRBV7-8 combines with J gene TRBJ2-7; D uncertain. The germline gives CDR1 SGHVS, CDR2 FQNEAQ. The CDR3 is made up of 16 amino acids. Trimming pared 1 base from V and 4 bases from J, leaving 17 bases between. Written as DNA, the CDR3 is TGTGCCAGCAGCTTAGTTATGGCAACCGGAGCGTACGAGCAGTACTTC. It encodes CASSLVMATGAYEQYF.

The chain combines TRBV5-1 with TRBJ2-5; unclear D gene. The closer fit of TRBJ2-7 to the DNA end suggests the J call may be wrong. CDR3 length: 14 residues. Germline-derived CDR1 and CDR2 are SGHRS and YFSETQ. The CDR3 sequence: CASSLPSKSYEQYF. DNA of the CDR3: TGCGCCAGCAGCTTGCCCTCAAAAAGCTACGAGCAGTACTTC.

CDR3 nucleotide sequence: TGCGCCAGCAGCCCCTCTACAGGGTTCAGGGTTGAAGCTTTCTTT. As protein: CASSPSTGFRVEAFF. The V and J genes are TRBV5-1 and TRBJ1-1, with D perhaps TRBD1 (6 bases). The CDR3 consists of 15 residues. The germline V gene encodes CDR1 SGHRS and CDR2 YFSETQ. The V gene lost 4 bases and the J gene lost 7 bases, with 20 bases spanning the gap.